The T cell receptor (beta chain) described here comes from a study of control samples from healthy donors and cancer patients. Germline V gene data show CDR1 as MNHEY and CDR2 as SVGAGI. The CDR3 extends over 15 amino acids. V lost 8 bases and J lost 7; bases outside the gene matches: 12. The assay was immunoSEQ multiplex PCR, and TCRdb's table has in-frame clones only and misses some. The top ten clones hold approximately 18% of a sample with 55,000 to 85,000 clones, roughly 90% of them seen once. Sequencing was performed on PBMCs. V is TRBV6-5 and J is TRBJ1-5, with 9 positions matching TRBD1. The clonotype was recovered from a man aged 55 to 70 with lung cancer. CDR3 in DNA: TGTGCCAGCGCAAAGTCGACAGGGGGTTTGCAGCCCCAGCATTTT. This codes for CASAKSTGGLQPQHF.